Following are 32 T cell receptor beta chains from one sample sequenced in a study of cytomegalovirus exposure and HLA in healthy donors (dated by TCRdb to 2015 to 2018). Library preparation used the immunoSEQ multiplex PCR assay. For the multiplex PCR, a mixture combining 60 forward primers for TCR Vbeta segments and 13 reverse primers for TCR Jbeta segments was used. This is the immuneACCESS table as TCRdb keeps it, with only in-frame sequences that have V and J called. A part of the clones is gone; compared with another copy, unresolved V genes explain less than half, and the rest is unexplained. The sample data list around 120,000 clones, and 65% to 90% of these were observed just once. Of the sample, 0.55% to 0.75% is held by the ten largest clones. Input material: PBMCs. The receptors come from a man younger than 35 in good health and CMV-seronegative.

V usage is TRBV19 and J usage is TRBJ1-1; 8 bases are a match to TRBD1. This CDR3 comprises 15 residues. Trimming at V came to 0 bases and at J to 7 bases, leaving 7 bases not matched to a gene. Germline assignment: CDR1 LNHDA and CDR2 SQIVND (reference sequence). CDR3 protein: CASSIDATGEGEAFF. CDR3 DNA sequence: TGTGCCAGTAGTATAGATGCGACAGGGGAAGGTGAAGCTTTCTTT.

The gene calls are TRBV6-5 and TRBJ2-4; D is possibly TRBD1 (6 bases). Germline V gives CDR1 MNHEY, CDR2 SVGAGI. The CDR3 runs to 13 residues. Trimming took 6 bases from V and 8 from J, leaving 14 bases between them. The CDR3: CASRSTGWDIQYF. CDR3 sequence (DNA): TGTGCCAGCAGGTCTACAGGGTGGGACATTCAGTACTTC.

The chain couples TRBV14 to TRBJ1-3; D is ambiguous. The CDR3 covers 16 residues. CDR1 is SGHDN and CDR2 is FVKESK in the germline V gene. V lost 1 base and J 0 bases, leaving 10 bases between the germline ends. Here the CDR3 DNA reads TGTGCCAGCAGCCAAGGTGCGGCCCTCTCTGGAAACACCATATATTTT. Encoded protein: CASSQGAALSGNTIYF.

V is TRBV5-6 and J is TRBJ1-1; no clear D. Germline V gives CDR1 SGHDT, CDR2 YYEEEE. The V gene lost 1 base and the J gene lost 4 bases, with 11 bases spanning the gap. The CDR3 is 14 residues long. The CDR3 nucleotides are TGTGCCAGCAGCTTGCAGGCAGGCAGCACTGAAGCTTTCTTT. Its protein is CASSLQAGSTEAFF.

The V and J genes are TRBV9 and TRBJ1-4, with TRBD1 matching over 7 bases. Losses at the gene ends were 3 bases for V and 0 bases for J; bases not matched to a gene: 11. Germline CDR1 SGDLS, CDR2 YYNGEE. The CDR3 length is 18 residues. CDR3 bases: TGTGCCAGCAGCGCACCACAGGGGAGCCCAACAACTAATGAAAAACTGTTTTTT. Protein product: CASSAPQGSPTTNEKLFF.

The CDR3 bases are TGTGCCACCAGCAGGCCACGGACAGGGAAGACTGAAGCTTTCTTT. This gives the protein CATSRPRTGKTEAFF. V is TRBV15 and J is TRBJ1-1; 8 positions match TRBD1. The V gene's germline CDR1 is LNHNV and CDR2 YYDKDF (reference sequence). The V and J ends lost 3 bases and 5 bases, in that order; junction bases with no gene match: 8. The length of the CDR3 is 15 residues.

V usage is TRBV2 and J usage is TRBJ1-1; no clear D. V gave up 4 bases and J gave up 8 bases, with 8 bases separating them. This CDR3 is built from 11 residues. CDR1 is SNHLY and CDR2 is FYNNEI in the germline V gene. CDR3 nucleotides: TGTGCCAGCAGTGCCGGGATCGAAGCTTTCTTT. This translates into CASSAGIEAFF. Using reference TRBV2 and TRBJ1-1 for the parts outside the CDR3, the full variable domain is EPEVTQTPSHQVTQMGQEVILRCVPISNHLYFYWYRQILGQKVEFLVSFYNNEISEKSEIFDDQFSVERPDGSNFTLKIRSTKLEDSAMYFCASSAGIEAFFGQGTRLTVV.

The CDR3, as DNA: TGTGCCAGCAGCTTTTTTGGGACAGGGGTCCAAGAGACCCAGTACTTC. Translated, it gives CASSFFGTGVQETQYF. The V call is TRBV7-2, the J call TRBJ2-5; 10 bases align to TRBD1. Germline assignment: CDR1 SGHTA and CDR2 FQGNSA. The CDR3 is 16 residues long. After removal of 3 bases from V and 1 base from J, the junction contained 5 bases not matched to a gene.

The chain couples TRBV11-2 to TRBJ1-2; a weak D match, TRBD1 (6 bases). The CDR3 consists of 13 residues. Between the trimmed V and J ends, which lost 4 bases and 4 bases, there was a span of 10 bases. In germline, CDR1 is SGHAT, CDR2 FQNNGV. CDR3 DNA: TGTGCCAGCAGCTCCGGACAGTTCTATGGCTACACCTTC. As protein: CASSSGQFYGYTF.

CDR3 protein: CASSWASGAKADTQYF. In nucleotides, the CDR3 is TGTGCCAGCAGCTGGGCTAGCGGGGCCAAGGCAGATACGCAGTATTTT. This chain joins TRBV7-6 and TRBJ2-3; 9 bases match TRBD2. The trim removed 4 bases at V and 4 bases at J, leaving 9 bases unmatched. Germline values: CDR1 SGHVS, CDR2 FNYEAQ. The CDR3 extends over 16 amino acids.

The V call is TRBV6-5, the J call TRBJ2-3; TRBD2 is a possible D gene (5 bases). The CDR3 is made up of 13 amino acids. Germline assignment: CDR1 MNHEY and CDR2 SVGAGI. The ends were cut back, 0 bases at V and 8 bases at J, with 9 bases in the middle. CDR3 region: CASSYSLEITQYF. In DNA form, the CDR3 reads TGTGCCAGCAGTTACTCACTAGAGATTACGCAGTATTTT.

This chain links TRBV10-2 with TRBJ2-5, with TRBD2 identical over 14 bases. The CDR3 length is 14 residues. Trimming cost V 5 bases and J 7 bases; bases outside gene matches: 3. Germline-derived CDR1 and CDR2 are WSHSY and SAAADI. The DNA of the CDR3 is TGCGCCAGCAGTAGGACTAGCGGGGGGTGGACCCAGTACTTC. Translation: CASSRTSGGWTQYF.

The chain links TRBV7-8 to TRBJ1-5, with D hard to call. This CDR3 has 13 residues. The germline V gene has CDR1 SGHVS and CDR2 FQNEAQ. V lost 7 bases and J 7 bases, leaving 14 bases between the germline ends. For the CDR3, the DNA is TGTGCCAGCACCATTGAGGCAAACCAGCCCCAGCATTTT. This sequence encodes CASTIEANQPQHF.

V usage is TRBV6-1 and J usage is TRBJ2-5; 7 positions agree with TRBD1. With 6 bases clipped from V and 5 bases from J, the junction kept 6 bases outside the gene matches. CDR3 length equals 13 residues. Germline-derived CDR1 and CDR2 are MNHNS and SASEGT. This chain's CDR3 is CASRPTGPETQYF. Here the CDR3 DNA reads TGTGCCAGCAGGCCGACAGGGCCGGAGACCCAGTACTTC.

The chain uses TRBV5-1 and TRBJ1-3, with D possibly being TRBD1 (6 bases). V shed 2 bases and J shed 4 bases, with 13 bases lying between them. There are 15 residues in the CDR3. In germline, CDR1 is SGHRS, CDR2 YFSETQ. The CDR3 DNA is TGCGCCAGCAGCTTAGCAGGGGCGGTAGGAAACACCATATATTTT. Protein product: CASSLAGAVGNTIYF.

The J gene is TRBJ2-1, the V gene TRBV14; possible D gene TRBD2, 6 bases. Germline CDR1 reads SGHDN; CDR2 reads FVKESK. Trimming shortened V by 6 bases and J by 7 bases, and 10 bases separated the two germline ends. This CDR3 has 12 amino acids. The CDR3 is CASSGGRNEQFF. CDR3 DNA sequence: TGTGCCAGCAGTGGAGGGCGTAATGAGCAGTTCTTC. Drawing the rest from reference TRBV14 and TRBJ2-1, the complete variable domain is EAGVTQFPSHSVIEKGQTVTLRCDPISGHDNLYWYRRVMGKEIKFLLHFVKESKQDESGMPNNRFLAERTGGTYSTLKVQPAELEDSGVYFCASSGGRNEQFFGPGTRLTVL.

The genes are TRBV9 and TRBJ1-5, with TRBD1 identical over 7 bases. The V and J ends lost 4 bases and 4 bases, in that order; junction bases with no gene match: 8. The CDR3 runs 15 residues. From germline, CDR1 is SGDLS and CDR2 YYNGEE. This CDR3 reads CASSPGDRENQPQHF. The CDR3 region has the DNA TGTGCCAGCAGCCCCGGAGACAGGGAGAATCAGCCCCAGCATTTT. Variable domain in full (rest from reference TRBV9 and TRBJ1-5): DSGVTQTPKHLITATGQRVTLRCSPRSGDLSVYWYQQSLDQGLQFLIQYYNGEERAKGNILERFSAQQFPDLHSELNLSSLELGDSALYFCASSPGDRENQPQHFGDGTRLSIL.

The rearrangement joins TRBV30 to TRBJ1-3; the D gene is possibly TRBD1 (5 bases). The CDR3 loop spans 13 amino acids. Germline V gene lookup returns CDR1 GTSNPN and CDR2 SVGIG (reference sequence). The ends were cut back, 6 bases at V and 2 bases at J, with 11 bases in the middle. As DNA, the CDR3 is TGTGCCTGCCAGGGTGCGGCTGGAAACACCATATATTTT. Its protein is CACQGAAGNTIYF.

This chain links TRBV7-2 with TRBJ2-7; tentative D call: TRBD2 (6 bases). CDR3 length: 15 amino acids. From germline, CDR1 is SGHTA and CDR2 FQGNSA. Deletions cut 2 bases from V and 0 bases from J, with 11 bases between. DNA for the CDR3: TGTGCCAGCAGCTTAAGGGGCGGGGTCTCCTACGAGCAGTACTTC. Its protein is CASSLRGGVSYEQYF.

This chain uses TRBV19 with TRBJ2-3; 8 bases align to TRBD1. V dropped 5 bases and J dropped 2; count of bases not matched to a gene: 6. Germline V gene sequence: CDR1 LNHDA, CDR2 SQIVND (reference sequence). CDR3 size: 15 residues. The CDR3 is CASSLDRVATDTQYF. As DNA, the CDR3 is TGTGCCAGTAGTCTGGACAGGGTTGCCACAGATACGCAGTATTTT.

CDR3 sequence reads: CASSASGTGDSNQPQHF. CDR3 in DNA: TGTGCCAGTAGTGCATCCGGGACAGGGGATAGCAATCAGCCCCAGCATTTT. The chain couples TRBV19 to TRBJ1-5, with 10 bases identical to TRBD1. Per the germline V gene, CDR1 is LNHDA and CDR2 is SQIVND (reference sequence). The CDR3 consists of 17 residues. J gave up 0 bases and V 5 bases, and 7 bases lay outside the gene matches. Together with reference TRBV19 and TRBJ1-5, the CDR3 gives the full variable domain: DGGITQSPKYLFRKEGQNVTLSCEQNLNHDAMYWYRQDPGQGLRLIYYSQIVNDFQKGDIAEGYSVSREKKESFPLTVTSAQKNPTAFYLCASSASGTGDSNQPQHFGDGTRLSIL.

This chain links TRBV5-1 with TRBJ2-7; 7 bases line up with TRBD1. The CDR3 sequence is 13 residues long. The V segment lost 5 bases and the J segment 2 bases; nucleotides outside the gene matches: 4. Per germline, CDR1 SGHRS and CDR2 YFSETQ. CDR3 amino acids: CASSLQGTYEQYF. The CDR3 nucleotides are TGCGCCAGCAGTCTACAGGGGACCTACGAGCAGTACTTC.

This chain links TRBV18 with TRBJ2-5; D gene ambiguous. V was shortened by 2 bases and J by 5 bases, with 12 bases between the two germline ends. The germline CDR1 and CDR2 sequences are KGHSH and LQKENI. The CDR3 has 14 residues. CDR3 residues: CASSPGVGGETQYF. The CDR3 coding sequence is TGTGCCAGCTCACCAGGAGTCGGTGGGGAGACCCAGTACTTC.

The chain's CDR3 is CASSLVGGAGELFF. DNA of the CDR3: TGTGCCAGCAGCTTGGTCGGGGGTGCGGGGGAGCTGTTTTTT. This chain links TRBV5-4 with TRBJ2-2; D might be TRBD2 (6 bases). Per germline, CDR1 SGHNT and CDR2 YYREEE (reference sequence). Between the trimmed V and J ends, which lost 0 bases and 8 bases, there was a span of 11 bases. CDR3 length: 14 residues.

This chain connects TRBV27 to TRBJ1-5, with a weak D call TRBD1 (5 bases). Germline-derived CDR1 and CDR2 are MNHEY and SMNVEV (reference sequence). V was pared by 9 bases and J by 8 bases, with 14 bases between. The CDR3 is 12 amino acids. This CDR3 reads CASSSGGKPQHF. The CDR3 DNA reads as TGTGCCAGTTCCTCGGGGGGGAAGCCCCAGCATTTT.

This chain uses TRBV7-9 with TRBJ2-7, with TRBD2 as a possible D gene (6 bases). In germline, CDR1 is SEHNR, CDR2 FQNEAQ (reference sequence). This CDR3 has 14 residues. Trimming removed 2 bases from V and 6 bases from J, with 14 bases in between. CDR3 nucleotides: TGTGCCAGCAGCTTACTGGGAGGTGGCCCCGAGCAGTACTTC. This codes for CASSLLGGGPEQYF.

The chain uses TRBV7-9 and TRBJ1-2, with 7 bases aligning to TRBD1. The CDR3 extends over 15 amino acids. V gave up 2 bases and J gave up 2 bases; unmatched junction bases: 5. Germline V gene data show CDR1 as SEHNR and CDR2 as FQNEAQ (reference sequence). This CDR3 is CASSLQGGPNYGYTF. CDR3 DNA sequence: TGTGCCAGCAGCTTACAGGGGGGTCCCAACTATGGCTACACCTTC.

Remarks on this clone: Other DNA sequences within the sample encode an identical CDR3. V is TRBV29-1 and J is TRBJ1-1; tentatively, D is TRBD1 (5 bases). V lost 4 bases to trimming and J lost 1 base, with 10 bases between them. This CDR3 comprises 13 residues. Germline values: CDR1 SQVTM, CDR2 ANQGSEA. Written as DNA, the CDR3 is TGCAGCGTTGTTGGGCAGGGGAACACTGAAGCTTTCTTT. It is translated as CSVVGQGNTEAFF.

The gene calls are TRBV19 and TRBJ1-5, with D possibly matching TRBD1 (5 bases). Germline V CDR1 and CDR2: LNHDA, SQIVND (reference sequence). CDR3 size: 15 residues. V lost 3 bases to trimming and J lost 1 base, with 10 bases between them. The CDR3 DNA reads TGTGCCAGTAGTATGCGGGGGTTCAGCAATCAGCCCCAGCATTTT. Amino acid sequence: CASSMRGFSNQPQHF.

J is TRBJ1-6 and V is TRBV29-1; no definite D call. Trimming left V 4 bases short and J 6 bases short, with 10 bases between. Germline CDR1 reads SQVTM; CDR2 reads ANQGSEA. The length of the CDR3 is 13 residues. CDR3 in DNA: TGCAGCGTTGGTGCGGGTTTTAATTCACCCCTCCACTTT. This encodes CSVGAGFNSPLHF.

This clone has only a few counts. The J gene is TRBJ1-2, the V gene TRBV5-1, with D possibly TRBD1 on 5 matching bases. In germline, CDR1 is SGHRS, CDR2 YFSETQ. CDR3 length: 15 residues. Trimming shortened V by 0 bases and J by 0 bases, and 9 bases separated the two germline ends. CDR3 DNA: TGCGCCAGCAGCTTGGGACAGAACGCTAACTATGGCTACACCTTC. Translation: CASSLGQNANYGYTF.

Only a few counts were recorded for this clone. The chain couples TRBV5-1 to TRBJ1-2; D gene uncertain. Trimming took 7 bases from V and 3 from J, leaving 19 bases between them. Germline CDR1 and CDR2: SGHRS and YFSETQ. The CDR3 is 15 residues long. Written as DNA, the CDR3 is TGCGCCAGCGGGTATTCCGTGACAAACGACTATGGCTACACCTTC. Its translation: CASGYSVTNDYGYTF.